Below, one T cell receptor (beta chain) is given with its context. As yet, its antigen is unknown. Individual cDNA molecules carried attached unique molecular identifiers. TCRdb reanalysed the 5' RACE reads using MiXCR and keeps one entry per CDR3 protein. The data hold about 83,000 distinct CDR3 sequences, with roughly 10% observed a single time. This sample was taken from a study of early T cells in non-severe SARS-CoV-2 infection. Study context: Sequencing of bulk RNA from unsorted whole blood was done, without chain pairing. Study-level points and caveats: VDJdb matching skewed toward anti-spike CD8 responses, missing private and CD4 specificities.

The junction had 1 base not matched to a gene; V was cut back by 2 bases and J by 6 bases. Germline values: CDR1 SEHNR, CDR2 FQNEAQ (reference sequence). This CDR3 spans 13 amino acids. V usage is TRBV7-9 and J usage is TRBJ2-1; 7 positions agree with TRBD2. The origin of this receptor is an adult who was a healthcare worker with PCR-confirmed SARS-CoV-2 infection or an uninfected control (not recorded which). Here the sequenced sample was whole blood, taken at baseline. The CDR3, as DNA: TGTGCCAGCAGCTTACCTAGCGGCAATGAGCAGTTCTTC. The encoded protein is CASSLPSGNEQFF. Filled out from reference TRBV7-9 and TRBJ2-1, the complete variable domain reads DTGVSQNPRHKITKRGQNVTFRCDPISEHNRLYWYRQTLGQGPEFLTYFQNEAQLEKSRLLSDRFSAERPKGSFSTLEIQRTEQGDSAMYLCASSLPSGNEQFFGPGTRLTVL.